The subject of this entry is one T cell receptor (beta chain). What it binds is unknown. V lost 1 base to trimming and J lost 2 bases, with 22 bases between them. The CDR3 consists of 19 residues. In germline, CDR1 is SGHKS, CDR2 YYEKEE (reference sequence). This nonspecific control used anti-CD3/anti-CD28 bead stimulation of CD4+ T cells. Responding CD4+ T cells were sorted by upregulation of both CD40 ligand and CD69. Adults with HIV-1 started suppressive ART while chronically infected. For at least 4 years, plasma HIV-1 RNA was undetectable (<50 copies/mL). This was the immunoSEQ version 4 assay in survey mode. Profiled with immunoSEQ multiplex PCR; TCRdb holds only in-frame clones, not every one. The sample holds 30,000 to 45,000 clones, approximately 86% seen once. These data belong to a study of persistence of HIV-infected CD4 T cells. At the level of the study: A larger, less memory-rich fraction responded to anti-CD3/anti-CD28 beads than to antigen. Study-wide results and caveats: CMV- and Gag-responding cells had lower TCRbeta richness than CD3/CD28-responding cells.

Sequencing used CD4+ T cells sorted from PBMCs after approximately 20-hour stimulation, obtained from a patient who received antiretroviral therapy. This clonotype originated in an adult man with HIV who was CMV-seropositive. The V gene is TRBV5-5, the J gene TRBJ1-5; D uncertain. The CDR3 spells CASSLSGYGGSGGNQPQHF. For the CDR3, the DNA is TGTGCCAGCAGCTTGTCCGGGTATGGAGGGAGTGGTGGCAATCAGCCCCAGCATTTT.